The 5 T cell receptor beta chains below were found in one sample sequenced in a study of identical twins. MiXCR was run by TCRdb on the 5' RACE reads, yielding one entry per CDR3 protein. This table has some 1,600,000 distinct CDR3 sequences, under 35% appearing once. Sequenced material: cord blood. The receptors were sampled from a newborn girl in good health.

This sequence joins TRBV6-1 and TRBJ2-7; TRBD2 aligns across 9 bases. The CDR3 loop spans 14 amino acids. Losses at the gene ends were 6 bases for V and 3 bases for J; bases not matched to a gene: 6. CDR1 is MNHNS, CDR2 SASEGT, per germline. CDR3 residues: CASSSGGIYYEQYF. DNA for the CDR3: TGTGCCAGCAGCAGCGGGGGGATTTACTACGAGCAGTACTTC.

This rearrangement joins TRBV12-3 or TRBV12-4 to TRBJ2-7, with D maybe TRBD2 (5 bases). V shed 0 bases and J shed 4 bases, with 16 bases lying between them. The CDR3 is 16 residues long. CDR3 in DNA: TGTGCCAGCAGTTTAGCGCCCCGAGGACTTACGTACGAGCAGTACTTC. It translates to CASSLAPRGLTYEQYF.

Turning to this clonotype: A single base separates this from a much larger clone, so it may be a read error. CDR3 DNA sequence: TGTGCCAGCCAACAGGGATTCTCAGCAGATACGCAGTATTTT. Encoded protein: CASQQGFSADTQYF. The chain uses TRBV27 and TRBJ2-3, with D maybe TRBD1 (6 bases). There are 14 residues in the CDR3. Germline V gives CDR1 MNHEY, CDR2 SMNVEV (reference sequence). V lost 8 bases and J lost 4, with 16 bases in between.

Of note for this clonotype: The CDR3 ends on some other residue instead of the conserved phenylalanine or tryptophan, so this is likely a read error. The gene calls are TRBV20-1 and TRBJ2-4; possibly TRBD1 or TRBD2 for D (5 bases each). V was clipped by 5 bases and J by 1 base, with 9 bases between them. This CDR3 region has 13 residues. The V gene's germline CDR1 is DFQATT and CDR2 SNEGSKA (reference sequence). CDR3 sequence: CSASGTAKNIQYY. CDR3 nucleotides: TGCAGTGCTTCCGGGACGGCCAAAAACATTCAGTACTAC.

The chain carries TRBV27 and TRBJ2-7; 11 bases agree with TRBD2. The length of the CDR3 is 15 residues. V dropped 4 bases and J dropped 6; count of bases not matched to a gene: 8. The germline V gene encodes CDR1 MNHEY and CDR2 SMNVEV (reference sequence). CDR3 amino acids: CASSSQTSGAGEQYF. CDR3 nucleotides: TGTGCCAGCAGTTCGCAGACTAGCGGGGCGGGCGAGCAGTACTTC.